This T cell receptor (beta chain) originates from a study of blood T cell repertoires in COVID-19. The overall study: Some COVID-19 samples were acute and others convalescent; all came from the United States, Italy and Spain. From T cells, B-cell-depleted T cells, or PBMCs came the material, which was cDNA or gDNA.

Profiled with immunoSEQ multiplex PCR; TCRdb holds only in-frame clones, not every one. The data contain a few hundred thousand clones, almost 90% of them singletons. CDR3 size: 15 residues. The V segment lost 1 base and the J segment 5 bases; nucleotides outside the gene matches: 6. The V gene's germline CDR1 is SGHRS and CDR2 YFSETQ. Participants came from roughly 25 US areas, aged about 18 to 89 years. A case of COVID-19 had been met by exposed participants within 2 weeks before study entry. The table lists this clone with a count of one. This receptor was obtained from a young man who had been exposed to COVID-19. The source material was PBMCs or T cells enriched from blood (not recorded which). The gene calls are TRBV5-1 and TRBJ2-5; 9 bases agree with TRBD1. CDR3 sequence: CASSLYRGLRETQYF. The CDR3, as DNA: TGCGCCAGCAGCTTGTACAGGGGGCTTCGCGAGACCCAGTACTTC.